Below, 4 T cell receptor beta chains from the same sample are listed, as sequenced in a study of blood T cell repertoires in COVID-19. Using immunoSEQ multiplex PCR, the repertoire was profiled, and TCRdb retains in-frame clones only, with some absent. The sample consists of 120,000 or so clones, more than 70% of them appearing once. The sequenced material came from peripheral blood. The source of these receptors is a woman aged 80 or over with acute or convalescent COVID-19.

This clone was seen once. This rearrangement joins TRBV6-6 to TRBJ2-5, with a tentative D call TRBD1 (6 bases). The CDR3 has 14 amino acids. V was shortened by 2 bases and J by 3 bases, with 10 bases between the two germline ends. CDR1 is MNHNY and CDR2 is SVGAGI in the germline V gene (reference sequence). The CDR3 is CASSYEAGEETQYF. CDR3 bases: TGTGCCAGCAGTTACGAGGCAGGGGAAGAGACCCAGTACTTC.

The chain couples TRBV27 to TRBJ2-3, with D possibly TRBD1 on 5 matching bases. V lost 6 bases to trimming and J lost 1 base, with 23 bases between them. The CDR3 runs 18 residues. Germline assignment: CDR1 MNHEY and CDR2 SMNVEV (reference sequence). CDR3 in amino acids: CASRLRTLGVLRTDTQYF. CDR3 coding DNA: TGTGCCAGCAGACTTAGGACCCTAGGGGTACTTCGCACAGATACGCAGTATTTT.

The rearrangement joins TRBV7-9 to TRBJ1-2; TRBD1 might be the D (6 bases). CDR3 length: 14 amino acids. Per the germline V gene, CDR1 is SEHNR and CDR2 is FQNEAQ (reference sequence). V was trimmed by 4 bases and J by 3 bases, leaving 12 bases between them. The CDR3: CASSWVRQDYGYTF. The CDR3 bases are TGTGCCAGCAGCTGGGTCAGACAGGACTATGGCTACACCTTC. The variable domain in full, completed from reference TRBV7-9 and TRBJ1-2, reads DTGVSQNPRHKITKRGQNVTFRCDPISEHNRLYWYRQTLGQGPEFLTYFQNEAQLEKSRLLSDRFSAERPKGSFSTLEIQRTEQGDSAMYLCASSWVRQDYGYTFGSGTRLTVV.

The chain joins TRBV19 to TRBJ1-4, with 9 bases identical to TRBD1. Germline values: CDR1 LNHDA, CDR2 SQIVND (reference sequence). The CDR3 is 15 residues long. Trimming cost V 4 bases and J 7 bases; bases outside gene matches: 7. In DNA, the CDR3 is TGTGCCAGTAGTACCGGGACAGGGTGGAGTGAAAAACTGTTTTTT. Protein: CASSTGTGWSEKLFF.